This TCR beta chain was sequenced during a study of T cell responses to AZD1222 COVID-19 vaccine. Whole-study results and caveats: Dominant CD4 TCR responses targeted spike regions 160-218 and 743-854.

Clones were read by immunoSEQ multiplex PCR, and TCRdb kept only the in-frame ones, dropping some. The sample shows some 30,000 clones, under 90% of them seen only once. About this clone itself: Its antigen is unidentified.

Germline V gene data show CDR1 as LNHDA and CDR2 as SQIVND (reference sequence). The V and J ends lost 1 base and 3 bases respectively, with 10 bases between them. This CDR3 spans 14 amino acids. Sequencing was performed on peripheral blood, taken 28 days after the second AZD1222 dose. This receptor was taken from an adult who received the AZD1222 COVID-19 vaccine. V and J are TRBV19 and TRBJ2-7, with D perhaps matching TRBD1 (6 bases). Here the CDR3 DNA reads TGTGCCAGTAGTATAGGAGGGGGAAACTACGAGCAGTACTTC. As protein: CASSIGGGNYEQYF.